This is a list of T cell receptor beta chains from one sample in a study of identical twins. MiXCR, applied by TCRdb to the 5' RACE reads, yields one record per CDR3 protein. Among hundreds of thousands of distinct CDR3 sequences listed, about 20% were seen once. The sample was also reused in another study, on T cells expressing NK-cell markers.

Specimen: PBMCs. These receptors all stem from a woman between 18 and 29 years old in good health. Each CDR3 is given with its conserved first and last residue. Each record gives: CDR3 length, clone size, J gene, V gene, CDR3 protein. Only part of the rows carry a size: once, few, many, or a class if the clone is expanded.

CDR3 length: 16
clone size: few
J gene: TRBJ2-1
V gene: TRBV20-1
CDR3 protein: CSARGGQAYSYNEQFF

CDR3 length: 14
clone size: many
J gene: TRBJ2-4
V gene: TRBV4-3
CDR3 protein: CASSQDPQRDIQYF

CDR3 length: 18
clone size: few
J gene: TRBJ2-5
V gene: TRBV5-6
CDR3 protein: CASSFRTSGSRSRETQYF

CDR3 length: 15
clone size: few
J gene: TRBJ1-6
V gene: TRBV10-3
CDR3 protein: CAISGSAGWRSPLHF

CDR3 length: 15
clone size: NA
J gene: TRBJ2-1
V gene: TRBV7-9
CDR3 protein: CASSFWGQGINEQFF

CDR3 length: 13
clone size: NA
J gene: TRBJ1-1
V gene: TRBV12-3/TRBV12-4
CDR3 protein: CASLPVGYTEAFF

CDR3 length: 16
clone size: NA
J gene: TRBJ2-5
V gene: TRBV6-5
CDR3 protein: CASSYSGSGGQETQYF

CDR3 length: 12
clone size: NA
J gene: TRBJ2-1
V gene: TRBV29-1
CDR3 protein: CSVEGGRDEQFF

CDR3 length: 13
clone size: NA
J gene: TRBJ1-5
V gene: TRBV7-9
CDR3 protein: CASSLRERQPQHF

CDR3 length: 17
clone size: few
J gene: TRBJ2-1
V gene: TRBV29-1
CDR3 protein: CSVGGSWASGTYNEQFF

CDR3 length: 15
clone size: NA
J gene: TRBJ2-5
V gene: TRBV20-1
CDR3 protein: CSARGGLAGGETQYF

CDR3 length: 15
clone size: NA
J gene: TRBJ2-2
V gene: TRBV10-1
CDR3 protein: CASSADKLNTGELFF

CDR3 length: 12
clone size: many
J gene: TRBJ1-2
V gene: TRBV7-9
CDR3 protein: CASSGRTGYYTF

CDR3 length: 13
clone size: NA
J gene: TRBJ2-4
V gene: TRBV5-1
CDR3 protein: CASSRTGGDIQYF